The 30 T cell receptor beta chains below were found in one sample sequenced in a study of T cell repertoires in cytomegalovirus infection. The antigens these receptors bind are not known. TCRdb reprocessed the reads with MiXCR, giving one entry per CDR3 protein. The sample contains about 830,000 distinct CDR3 sequences, around a third of which appear only once. Sequencing was performed on cultured CD8+ T cells from PBMCs, taken from culture after CMV antigen stimulation. The receptors here all came from a human donor in good health (CMV status not recorded). Some clones in this sample may be carry-over from other donors' samples.

J is TRBJ2-3 and V is TRBV4-2, with TRBD2 matching 10 bases. The CDR3 is 15 residues long. The germline V gene encodes CDR1 LGHNA and CDR2 YNFKEQ. Trimming cost V 11 bases and J 6 bases; bases outside gene matches: 14. The DNA for the CDR3 is TGTGCCTCGGGCAAGGCTAGCGGGGGTGAGGATACGCAGTATTTT. Translated, it gives CASGKASGGEDTQYF.

The chain employs TRBV12-5 and TRBJ2-1; D gene unclear. This CDR3 region has 13 residues. V lost 2 bases and J lost 9, with 11 bases in between. In germline, CDR1 is LGHNT, CDR2 FRNRAP. The CDR3 loop reads CASGLTPRAEQFF. For the CDR3, the DNA is TGTGCTAGTGGTTTGACCCCCCGGGCTGAGCAGTTCTTC. Full variable domain (missing parts from reference TRBV12-5 and TRBJ2-1): DARVTQTPRHKVTEMGQEVTMRCQPILGHNTVFWYRQTMMQGLELLAYFRNRAPLDDSGMPKDRFSAEMPDATLATLKIQPSEPRDSAVYFCASGLTPRAEQFFGPGTRLTVL.

The chain joins TRBV27 to TRBJ2-3, with 15 bases lining up with TRBD2. With V trimmed by 6 bases and J by 4 bases, 2 bases remained unmatched. Germline V gene sequence: CDR1 MNHEY, CDR2 SMNVEV (reference sequence). The CDR3 length is 15 residues. As DNA, the CDR3 is TGTGCCAGCAGCGGACTAGCGGGGGGGCCAGATACGCAGTATTTT. It yields the protein CASSGLAGGPDTQYF.

This clonotype turned up a few times. The chain links TRBV5-1 to TRBJ2-7, with unresolved D. CDR3 length equals 13 residues. Germline assignment: CDR1 SGHRS and CDR2 YFSETQ. The V end was cut by 1 base, the J end by 4 bases, with 9 bases between. The CDR3 reads CASSLWPEYEQYF. CDR3 nucleotide sequence: TGCGCCAGCAGCTTGTGGCCCGAGTACGAGCAGTACTTC.

This chain uses TRBV11-2 with TRBJ2-5; D is possibly TRBD2 (5 bases). CDR1 and CDR2 from the germline V gene are SGHAT and FQNNGV. This CDR3 region has 15 residues. V lost 2 bases, J lost 3 bases, and 13 bases lay in between. In DNA, the CDR3 is TGTGCCAGCAGCTTAAGTCGGTGGACTGAAGAGACCCAGTACTTC. Its protein is CASSLSRWTEETQYF.

The rearrangement joins TRBV7-9 to TRBJ1-3, with TRBD1 matching 8 bases. The V and J ends lost 5 bases and 6 bases, in that order; junction bases with no gene match: 12. Germline loops: CDR1 SEHNR, CDR2 FQNEAQ (reference sequence). This CDR3 region has 16 residues. The chain's CDR3 is CASSRPPTGEENTIYF. The CDR3 DNA sequence: TGTGCCAGCAGCCGCCCCCCGACAGGGGAGGAAAACACCATATATTTT.

This clonotype has more than one count but fewer than ten. The chain joins TRBV10-3 to TRBJ1-4; D is ambiguous. Germline V gene lookup returns CDR1 ENHRY and CDR2 SYGVKD. V lost 4 bases and J lost 3, with 3 bases in between. This CDR3 contains 12 residues. DNA of the CDR3: TGTGCCATCAGTGCTTCTAATGAAAAACTGTTTTTT. Its translation is CAISASNEKLFF.

This clonotype was detected only a few times. J is TRBJ2-1 and V is TRBV19; 8 positions agree with TRBD2. This CDR3 has 17 residues. The V and J ends lost 2 bases and 2 bases, in that order; junction bases with no gene match: 8. The V gene's germline CDR1 is LNHDA and CDR2 SQIVND (reference sequence). DNA of the CDR3: TGTGCCAGTAGTATATTCGGGGGGGCGTCCCCCTACAATGAGCAGTTCTTC. Its translation: CASSIFGGASPYNEQFF.

This clonotype was detected ten times or more. The chain employs TRBV4-2 and TRBJ2-3, with a tentative D call TRBD2 (7 bases). The CDR3 is 15 residues long. The germline CDR1 and CDR2 sequences are LGHNA and YNFKEQ. Trimming removed 0 bases from V and 4 bases from J, with 11 bases in between. This chain's CDR3 is CASSQDRGGPDTQYF. CDR3 in DNA: TGTGCCAGCAGCCAAGATAGGGGGGGCCCAGATACGCAGTATTTT.

This clonotype appeared once. The J gene is TRBJ1-6, the V gene TRBV4-3; 7 nucleotides match TRBD1. Germline CDR1 and CDR2: LGHNA and YSLEER. V was clipped by 0 bases and J by 2 bases; unmatched bases: 10. The CDR3 extends over 19 amino acids. As DNA, the CDR3 is TGCGCCAGCAGCCAAGAACTCGGGACAGTCCTGCCCTATAATTCACCCCTCCACTTT. Protein product: CASSQELGTVLPYNSPLHF.

This clonotype has only a few counts. This sequence joins TRBV6-2 or TRBV6-3 and TRBJ2-5; the D gene is possibly TRBD2 (6 bases). In germline, CDR1 is MNHEY, CDR2 SVGEGT. V was shortened by 3 bases and J by 4 bases, with 15 bases between the two germline ends. The CDR3 sequence is 15 residues long. CDR3 sequence (DNA): TGTGCCAGCAGTTATGTGGACTACCGAGGAGAGACCCAGTACTTC. Translation gives CASSYVDYRGETQYF.

This clonotype has ten or more counts. This chain connects TRBV7-6 to TRBJ2-3, with D uncertain. V was clipped by 5 bases and J by 8 bases, with 23 bases between them. Germline lookup yields CDR1 SGHVS and CDR2 FNYEAQ. The CDR3 covers 16 residues. The CDR3 here is CASSPVGTPEGVTQYF. The CDR3 coding sequence is TGTGCCAGCAGCCCGGTAGGAACCCCGGAAGGTGTTACGCAGTATTTT.

The chain uses TRBV27 and TRBJ2-3; D may be TRBD1 or TRBD2 (5 bases each). CDR3 size: 15 residues. Germline CDR1 MNHEY, CDR2 SMNVEV (reference sequence). Between the trimmed V and J ends, which lost 5 bases and 2 bases, there was a span of 14 bases. The CDR3 DNA sequence: TGTGCCAGCAGTGTAACGGGACCTCCCACAGATACGCAGTATTTT. Protein product: CASSVTGPPTDTQYF.

This clonotype qualifies as medium-sized. This chain's CDR3 is CASSSGTGPNQPQHF. In nucleotides, the CDR3 is TGTGCCAGCAGCTCCGGGACAGGGCCCAATCAGCCCCAGCATTTT. The chain combines TRBV7-8 with TRBJ1-5, with TRBD1 matching over 9 bases. The CDR3 totals 15 residues. The trim removed 4 bases at V and 3 bases at J, leaving 4 bases unmatched. In germline, CDR1 is SGHVS, CDR2 FQNEAQ. The full variable domain, its missing parts supplied by reference TRBV7-8 and TRBJ1-5, is GAGVSQSPRYKVAKRGQDVALRCDPISGHVSLFWYQQALGQGPEFLTYFQNEAQLDKSGLPSDRFFAERPEGSVSTLKIQRTQQEDSAVYLCASSSGTGPNQPQHFGDGTRLSIL.

The gene calls are TRBV7-8 and TRBJ2-1; 7 nucleotides align to TRBD1. V lost 3 bases to trimming and J lost 3 bases; unmatched junction nucleotides: 5. Germline V gene lookup returns CDR1 SGHVS and CDR2 FQNEAQ. This CDR3 is 15 amino acids long. DNA for the CDR3: TGTGCCAGCAGCTTCACTCGGGACAGCTACAATGAGCAGTTCTTC. Translated: CASSFTRDSYNEQFF.

This chain uses TRBV12-3 or TRBV12-4 with TRBJ1-2; a possible D gene is TRBD1 (6 bases). V was trimmed by 3 bases and J by 4 bases, leaving 12 bases between them. The CDR3 is made up of 14 amino acids. CDR3 coding DNA: TGTGCCAGCAGTTTCGGACAGACTCTCTATGGCTACACCTTC. This encodes CASSFGQTLYGYTF.

The chain joins TRBV6-2 or TRBV6-3 to TRBJ2-7; a weak D match, TRBD1 (5 bases). This CDR3 contains 13 residues. CDR1 is MNHEY and CDR2 is SVGEGT in the germline V gene. V was pared by 2 bases and J by 4 bases, with 9 bases between. CDR3 protein: CASSYPQGYEQYV. Written as DNA, the CDR3 is TGTGCCAGCAGTTACCCTCAGGGTTACGAGCAGTACGTC.

This clonotype was seen many times. V is TRBV7-2 and J is TRBJ2-3, with TRBD2 matching over 12 bases. The CDR3 consists of 14 residues. V lost 5 bases to trimming and J lost 8 bases; unmatched junction nucleotides: 5. Germline CDR1 is SGHTA and CDR2 is FQGNSA. The CDR3 DNA sequence: TGTGCCAGCAGCCTTGGACTAGCGGGGTCTACGCAGTATTTT. Translation gives CASSLGLAGSTQYF.

This clonotype was observed a few times. CDR3 DNA: TGTGCCAGCAGTTTCTGGACAGGGGGCGCGAGTCCAGAAAAACTGTTTTTT. Amino acids: CASSFWTGGASPEKLFF. This rearrangement joins TRBV12-3 or TRBV12-4 to TRBJ1-4; TRBD1 matches 11 bases. CDR3 length: 17 amino acids. V shed 3 bases and J 8 bases; nucleotides not matched to a gene: 11.

The CDR3 sequence: CASNLGTGLRDTQYF. The DNA of the CDR3 is TGCGCCAGCAATCTTGGCACAGGGCTTAGAGATACGCAGTATTTT. This chain connects TRBV5-1 to TRBJ2-3; maybe TRBD1 (6 bases). Germline CDR1 reads SGHRS; CDR2 reads YFSETQ. Trimming stripped 6 bases from V and 5 bases from J, with 19 bases between. There are 15 residues in the CDR3.

The chain links TRBV6-1 to TRBJ2-7, with D uncertain. This CDR3 has 13 amino acids. The V and J ends lost 2 bases and 4 bases respectively, with 9 bases between them. CDR1 is MNHNS, CDR2 SASEGT, per germline. The CDR3 DNA is TGTGCCAGCAGTGAAACTCAAGGTTACGAGCAGTACGTC. Encoded protein: CASSETQGYEQYV.

The CDR3 DNA follows: TGTGCCAGCAGCTTAGAATCCCCTCTCGAGGGGGGAACTACCTACAATGAGCAGTTCTTC. It specifies CASSLESPLEGGTTYNEQFF. The V call is TRBV7-9, the J call TRBJ2-1; D assignment may be TRBD1 or TRBD2 (6 bases each). Looked up from germline, CDR1 is SEHNR and CDR2 is FQNEAQ (reference sequence). The CDR3 consists of 20 residues. Trimming took 1 base from V and 2 from J, leaving 24 bases between them.

This clonotype was picked up a small number of times. This rearrangement joins TRBV6-5 to TRBJ2-7; TRBD2 matches at 8 bases. Germline CDR1 MNHEY, CDR2 SVGAGI. V gave up 6 bases and J gave up 2 bases; unmatched junction bases: 6. This CDR3 has 14 residues. The CDR3 sequence: CASRKGGRTYEQYF. CDR3 nucleotide sequence: TGTGCCAGCAGGAAAGGCGGGAGGACCTACGAGCAGTACTTC.

The chain has TRBV12-3 or TRBV12-4 and TRBJ1-4; D may be TRBD1 (6 bases). The CDR3 totals 20 residues. Trimming pared 3 bases from V and 3 bases from J, leaving 26 bases between. The CDR3, as DNA: TGTGCCAGCAGTTTTCTAATATTGGACGGCACAGGGAACGCTAATGAAAAACTGTTTTTT. It yields the protein CASSFLILDGTGNANEKLFF.

The rearrangement links TRBV10-3 to TRBJ1-6; a weak D match, TRBD1 (6 bases). CDR1 is ENHRY and CDR2 is SYGVKD in the germline V gene. This CDR3 contains 18 residues. Trimming removed 5 bases from V and 7 bases from J, with 24 bases in between. The CDR3 sequence is CAISPTQGRGSTNSPLHF. The CDR3 nucleotides read TGTGCCATCAGTCCTACTCAGGGGAGGGGGTCTACGAATTCACCCCTCCACTTT.

V and J are TRBV6-1 and TRBJ2-3; D ambiguous. The CDR3 loop spans 14 amino acids. V was cut by 7 bases and J by 0 bases, with 11 bases left in between. Germline V CDR1 and CDR2: MNHNS, SASEGT. For the CDR3, the DNA is TGTGCCAGCATGACTTACATTAGCACAGATACGCAGTATTTT. It translates to CASMTYISTDTQYF.

This clonotype was counted between two and nine times. The CDR3 loop is CASSISGGVNEQFF. The CDR3, as DNA: TGTGCCAGTAGTATTAGCGGGGGGGTCAATGAGCAGTTCTTC. J is TRBJ2-1 and V is TRBV19; 11 bases match TRBD2. V lost 3 bases and J lost 6; bases outside the gene matches: 1. Germline values: CDR1 LNHDA, CDR2 SQIVND (reference sequence). The CDR3 consists of 14 residues.

V and J are TRBV7-6 and TRBJ2-1; TRBD1 is a possible D gene (6 bases). Germline loops: CDR1 SGHVS, CDR2 FNYEAQ. Trimming took 1 base from V and 9 from J, leaving 13 bases between them. This CDR3 contains 14 residues. CDR3 nucleotides: TGTGCCAGCAGCTTAGAAGGGGGACGAATTGAGCAGTTCTTC. It is translated as CASSLEGGRIEQFF. The full variable domain, in which reference TRBV7-6 and TRBJ2-1 provide the parts outside the CDR3, is GAGVSQSPRYKVTKRGQDVALRCDPISGHVSLYWYRQALGQGPEFLTYFNYEAQQDKSGLPNDRFSAERPEGSISTLTIQRTEQRDSAMYRCASSLEGGRIEQFFGPGTRLTVL.

This clonotype was seen more than once but under ten times. The chain carries TRBV3-1 and TRBJ2-7; the D is unclear. The CDR3 loop spans 14 amino acids. V lost 3 bases and J 4 bases, leaving 13 bases between the germline ends. Germline loops: CDR1 LGHDT, CDR2 YNNKEL (reference sequence). CDR3 sequence reads: CASSHLGRPYEQYV. CDR3 bases: TGTGCCAGCAGCCACCTCGGACGGCCGTACGAGCAGTACGTC.

This clonotype was picked up many times. The chain employs TRBV27 and TRBJ2-2; 7 bases map to TRBD2. The CDR3 is made up of 16 amino acids. After removal of 8 bases from V and 0 bases from J, the junction contained 9 bases not matched to a gene. The germline V gene has CDR1 MNHEY and CDR2 SMNVEV (reference sequence). Written as DNA, the CDR3 is TGTGCCAGCGCCCTGGGAGGGGTTACGAACACCGGGGAGCTGTTTTTT. It translates to CASALGGVTNTGELFF.